These T cell receptor beta chains were read from a single sample in a study of cytomegalovirus exposure and HLA in healthy donors. Only in-frame clones appear in the TCRdb table, and some are missing; sequencing was by immunoSEQ multiplex PCR. The data contain around 97,000 clones, roughly a tenth of them seen just once; the ten biggest clones take up 4.5% to 6.5%. Sample: PBMCs. Receptors originate from a man aged 50 to 59 in good health and CMV-seropositive. Both conserved end residues are part of each CDR3. D genes are given only for firm matches. Where a row states a size, it is once, few, many or the class of an expanded clone; other rows omit it.

>.|TRBJ2-2|many|13|TRBV10-3
TGTGCCATCAGTAAACAGGCCACCGGGGAGCTGTTTTTT
CAISKQATGELFF
>.|TRBJ1-4|few|14|TRBV30
TGTGCCTGGAGTTTAGGGGTCAGAAATGAAAAACTGTTTTTT
CAWSLGVRNEKLFF
>.|TRBJ1-5|few|14|TRBV6-1
TGTGCCAGCAGTGAGACAGGCTCGAATCAGCCCCAGCATTTT
CASSETGSNQPQHF
>.|TRBJ1-5|.|19|TRBV27
TGTGCCAGCAGTGCTACCCTTTTCCCACAGGGAGGGAACAATCAGCCCCAGCATTTT
CASSATLFPQGGNNQPQHF
>.|TRBJ2-2|.|13|TRBV14
TGTGCCAGCAGCCGACAGAACACCGGGGAGCTGTTTTTT
CASSRQNTGELFF
>.|TRBJ1-2|.|14|TRBV6-5
TGTGCCAGCAGTTACACGACAGTTATGAGTGGCTACACCTTC
CASSYTTVMSGYTF
>.|TRBJ2-2|few|16|TRBV7-6
TGTGCCAGCAGCTTTCCTCCAGGCAAGAACACCGGGGAGCTGTTTTTT
CASSFPPGKNTGELFF
>TRBD2|TRBJ2-3|.|16|TRBV30
TGTGCCTGGACCCCAAGACCGACTAGCGCCTGGCGTACGCAGTATTTT
CAWTPRPTSAWRTQYF
>TRBD2|TRBJ2-7|.|17|TRBV6-1
TGTGCCAGCAGTGAGACCCCCGGGACTAGCGTCTCCTACGAGCAGTACTTC
CASSETPGTSVSYEQYF
>.|TRBJ2-2|few|14|TRBV11-1
TGTGCCAGCAGATTGGACAGGAACACCGGGGAGCTGTTTTTT
CASRLDRNTGELFF
>TRBD1|TRBJ1-1|many|13|TRBV5-5
TGTGCCAGCAGTCCGACAGGGATCACTGAAGCTTTCTTT
CASSPTGITEAFF
>.|TRBJ2-3|few|16|TRBV9
TGTGCCAGCAGCGTAGAGGGTAGCGCGAGCACAGATACGCAGTATTTT
CASSVEGSASTDTQYF
>TRBD1|TRBJ1-2|few|16|TRBV7-8
TGTGCCAGCAGCCCACCTGGGACAGAGGGACGATATGGCTACACCTTC
CASSPPGTEGRYGYTF
>TRBD1|TRBJ1-1|.|18|TRBV28
TGTGCCAGCAGTTTATTTTCTCTCGGACAGGCCCGGGGCACTGAAGCTTTCTTT
CASSLFSLGQARGTEAFF
>TRBD1|TRBJ1-2|many|15|TRBV19
TGTGCCAGTAGTGTGCACAGGGGGCGTAACTATGGCTACACCTTC
CASSVHRGRNYGYTF
>TRBD1|TRBJ1-2|few|13|TRBV19
TGTGCCAGTAAGGCCGGGACAGCCTATGGCTACACCTTC
CASKAGTAYGYTF
>TRBD1|TRBJ1-1|few|14|TRBV27
TGTGCCAGCGCGGGCCGGGACAGGAACACTGAAGCTTTCTTT
CASAGRDRNTEAFF
>.|TRBJ1-3|few|15|TRBV14
TGTGCCAGCAGCCTACTTCAAGTCTCTGGAAACACCATATATTTT
CASSLLQVSGNTIYF
>TRBD1|TRBJ1-4|many|14|TRBV6-1
TGTGCCAGCAGTGTGGGACAGGGAAATGAAAAACTGTTTTTT
CASSVGQGNEKLFF
>TRBD2|TRBJ2-7|.|14|TRBV27
TGTGCCAGCAGCTCGGGACTATCATACTACGAGCAGTACTTC
CASSSGLSYYEQYF
>TRBD1|TRBJ1-4|.|14|TRBV28
TGTGCCAGAGGTCTGGACAGGGGGGATGAAAAACTGTTTTTT
CARGLDRGDEKLFF
>TRBD1|TRBJ2-5|few|16|TRBV29-1
TGCAGCGTTGATGGGTTGAGGAGACAGGGAGAAGAGACCCAGTACTTC
CSVDGLRRQGEETQYF
>.|TRBJ2-4|few|13|TRBV2
TGTGCCACAGGAGGGGCGGTGATGAACATTCAGTACTTC
CATGGAVMNIQYF
>TRBD1|TRBJ1-1|few|14|TRBV27
TGTGCCAGCACCTCGGGACAGACGAACACTGAAGCTTTCTTT
CASTSGQTNTEAFF
>.|TRBJ2-6|.|20|TRBV6-1
TGTGCCAGCAGTGAGCAGGGCTTGTGGACCCCAGCCGCTGGGGCCAACGTCCTGACTTTC
CASSEQGLWTPAAGANVLTF
>.|TRBJ1-5|few|12|TRBV7-9
TGTGCCAGCAGCTCCCACAATCAGCCCCAGCATTTT
CASSSHNQPQHF
>.|TRBJ2-1|.|14|TRBV7-9
TGTGCCAGCAGCTTAGGGGAAAGGAGGAATGAGCAGTTCTTC
CASSLGERRNEQFF
>.|TRBJ1-5|.|14|TRBV5-1
TGCGCCAGCAGCTTGGATGCGGGTGGTCAGCCCCAGCATTTT
CASSLDAGGQPQHF
>.|TRBJ1-3|.|13|TRBV30
TGTGCCTGGAAACTACACTCTGGAAACACCATATATTTT
CAWKLHSGNTIYF
>.|TRBJ2-7|few|15|TRBV6-6
TGTGCCAGCAGTTACTCGACAACAGGTCCTTACGAGCAGTACTTC
CASSYSTTGPYEQYF
>TRBD1|TRBJ2-5|few|16|TRBV4-1
TGCGCCAGCAGCCGGGGGAAGGGGGCGATGGGGGAGACCCAGTACTTC
CASSRGKGAMGETQYF
>TRBD1|TRBJ2-7|.|15|TRBV7-6
TGTGCCAGCAGCCCGACAGGGGGCCTCTCCTACGAGCAGTACTTC
CASSPTGGLSYEQYF
>TRBD1|TRBJ2-7|many|14|TRBV28
TGTGCCAGCAGGTCCCTGGACAGGGTCTACGAGCAGTACTTC
CASRSLDRVYEQYF
>.|TRBJ2-7|.|11|TRBV6-5
TGTGCCAGCAGTTCCCGCTACGAGCAGTACTTC
CASSSRYEQYF
>.|TRBJ2-7|.|15|TRBV28
TGTGCTACAGCAGTTTATAAGGGAGAGGGCTACGAGCAGTACTTC
CATAVYKGEGYEQYF
>.|TRBJ1-1|few|13|TRBV5-4
TGTGCCAGCAGCTTTGTAGGGGGTGGTGAAGCTTTCTTT
CASSFVGGGEAFF
>.|TRBJ2-7|.|13|TRBV28
TGTGCCAGCACCGGGACACCTTCCTACGAGCAGTACTTC
CASTGTPSYEQYF
>TRBD1|TRBJ2-5|few|15|TRBV28
TGTGCCAGCAGTTTATCGGGACAGGGATTAGAGACCCAGTACTTC
CASSLSGQGLETQYF
>TRBD2|TRBJ2-7|few|16|TRBV7-9
TGTGCCAGCAGCTTAGGCCTGACTAGCGGATCCTACGAGCAGTACTTC
CASSLGLTSGSYEQYF